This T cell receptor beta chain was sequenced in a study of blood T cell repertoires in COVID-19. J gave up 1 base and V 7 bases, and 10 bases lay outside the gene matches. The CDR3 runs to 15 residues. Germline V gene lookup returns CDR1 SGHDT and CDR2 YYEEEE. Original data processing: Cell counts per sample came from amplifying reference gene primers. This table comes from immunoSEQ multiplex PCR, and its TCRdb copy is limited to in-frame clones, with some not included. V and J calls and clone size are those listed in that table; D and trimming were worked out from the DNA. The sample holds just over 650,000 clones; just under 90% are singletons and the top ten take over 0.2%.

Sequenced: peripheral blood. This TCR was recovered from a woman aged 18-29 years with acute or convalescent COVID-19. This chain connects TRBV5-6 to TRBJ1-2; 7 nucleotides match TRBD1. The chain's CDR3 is CASSIDREFNYGYTF. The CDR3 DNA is TGTGCCAGCTCAATAGACAGGGAATTTAACTATGGCTACACCTTC.